This TCR beta chain emerged from a study of blood T cell repertoires in COVID-19. Background on the study: Samples taken during acute and convalescent COVID-19 were collected in the United States, Italy and Spain. Sample material is recorded as cDNA or gDNA derived from T cells, B-cell-depleted T cells, or PBMCs.

As handled by the study authors: Counts of nucleated cells, estimated from reference gene primer amplification, were obtained. The assay was immunoSEQ multiplex PCR, and TCRdb's table has in-frame clones only and misses some. V and J calls and clone size are as listed in that table; D and trimming were resolved from the DNA. Of tens of thousands of clones in the sample, around four fifths were seen once. Looked up from germline, CDR1 is SGHRS and CDR2 is YFSETQ. This CDR3 comprises 16 residues. The germline V and J ends were trimmed by 4 bases and 0 bases, with 13 bases remaining between them. J is TRBJ1-4 and V is TRBV5-1; no firm D call. The source of this sequence is a man between 65 and 85 years old with acute or convalescent COVID-19. Specimen: peripheral blood. CDR3 sequence (DNA): TGCGCCAGCAGCACCAGCAGGCCATCAACTAATGAAAAACTGTTTTTT. Translating gives CASSTSRPSTNEKLFF.